Listed below are T cell receptor beta chains from one sample, sequenced in a study of blood T cells in healthy people across ages. Each CDR3 protein gets one entry after TCRdb re-called the 5' RACE reads with MiXCR. The data show about 1 million distinct CDR3 sequences, 35% to 50% seen once. Sequenced material: blood. The receptors stem from a woman aged 55 to 70 in good health. CDR3s include the opening cysteine and the closing phenylalanine or tryptophan. Fields, in order: J gene, clone size, D gene, V gene, CDR3 DNA, CDR3 protein. A D gene is named only where the DNA matches it firmly. Clone size is stated in some rows and not others, as once, few, many or a class when expanded.

TRBJ2-2,-,-,TRBV29-1,TGCAGCGTGAGACCTAACACCGGGGAGCTGTTTTTT,CSVRPNTGELFF
TRBJ2-7,many,-,TRBV5-1,TGCGCCAGCAGCTTGGCGATGACAGCAGCCGAGCAGTACTTC,CASSLAMTAAEQYF
TRBJ2-7,-,-,TRBV27,TGTGCCAGCCGGGGAAGCAGCTCCTGCGAGCAGTACTTC,CASRGSSSCEQYF
TRBJ1-6,-,TRBD1,TRBV10-3,TGTGCCATCTCGCAGGGGGCTCGGGATTCACCCCTCCACTTT,CAISQGARDSPLHF
TRBJ2-7,once,TRBD2,TRBV10-3,TGTGCCATCAGTGATAGCGGGGCAGGGGTCTACAATGAGCAGTACTTC,CAISDSGAGVYNEQYF
TRBJ2-7,few,-,TRBV6-1,TGTGCCAGCATCGTTTTAGCGTGGTACGAGCAGTACTTC,CASIVLAWYEQYF
TRBJ2-1,-,-,TRBV27,TGTGCCAGCAGTCTCCGTGGGGACGTACTTTACAATGAGCAGTTCTTC,CASSLRGDVLYNEQFF
TRBJ2-1,few,-,TRBV29-1,TGCAGCGTTCGTGCCACCCAGCGGACCTTTTTCTTTGAGCAGTTCTTC,CSVRATQRTFFFEQFF
TRBJ2-4,-,TRBD1,TRBV27,TGTGCCAGCAGTTTCCTTCAGGGGGCGAAAAACATTCAGTACTTC,CASSFLQGAKNIQYF
TRBJ2-5,many,TRBD2,TRBV7-3,TGTGCCAGCAGCTTAACTAGCGGGTACCAAGAGACCCAGTACTTC,CASSLTSGYQETQYF
TRBJ2-7,few,TRBD1,TRBV30,TGTGCCTGGAGTCAGGGGACAGTATACGAGCAGTACTTC,CAWSQGTVYEQYF
TRBJ2-3,-,-,TRBV20-1,TGCGGTGCCACCCCCAGCACAGATACGCAGTATTTT,CGATPSTDTQYF
TRBJ2-5,-,-,TRBV20-1,TGCAGTGCTAGAGGCGGGCGGCCAATCGCAGAGACCCAGTACTTC,CSARGGRPIAETQYF
TRBJ1-6,-,-,TRBV6-1,TGTGCCAGCCTACAAGTCAGTAATTCACCCCTCCACTTT,CASLQVSNSPLHF
TRBJ2-4,-,TRBD2,TRBV20-1,TGCAGTGCTAGAAGGCTAGCGGTCGTAGCCAAAAACATTCAGTACTTC,CSARRLAVVAKNIQYF
TRBJ2-3,-,TRBD2,TRBV20-1,TGCAGTGCTGGGGGAACCTCAGCGGGAGGGCCGGATACGCAGTATTTT,CSAGGTSAGGPDTQYF
TRBJ2-7,many,-,TRBV4-2,TGTGCCAGCAGCCAAGAGTTGGGCGGGCTAGCGCCTTACGAGCAGTACTTC,CASSQELGGLAPYEQYF
TRBJ1-2,-,TRBD1,TRBV29-1,TGCAGCGTTGAAAAAGGACAGGGAGGCTCTGGCTACACCTTC,CSVEKGQGGSGYTF
TRBJ2-3,few,-,TRBV20-1,TGCAGTGCTAGTGCCGCGCGCACAGATACGCAGTATTTT,CSASAARTDTQYF
TRBJ1-2,-,TRBD1,TRBV6-1,TGTGCCAGCAGTAAACGGACAGGGAGATCGGAAGGCTACACCTTC,CASSKRTGRSEGYTF
TRBJ2-1,-,-,TRBV20-1,TGCAGTGCTAGAGGGCGACGGAACTCCTACAATGAGCAGTTCTTC,CSARGRRNSYNEQFF
TRBJ1-6,-,-,TRBV6-5,TGTGCCAGCAGTTACGCAGGGGACAATTCACCCCTCCACTTT,CASSYAGDNSPLHF
TRBJ2-3,few,TRBD1,TRBV13,TGTGCCAGCAGCATTCAGGGGGCCTTTTGGACGCAGTATTTT,CASSIQGAFWTQYF
TRBJ2-7,many,TRBD2,TRBV27,TGTGCCAGCAGCCTAAGGGAGGGCCTAGCGGGAGCTTCGATCTACGAGCAGTACTTC,CASSLREGLAGASIYEQYF
TRBJ1-2,few,TRBD1,TRBV20-1,TGCAGTGCTAAGTGGAATGGAGGGGGCGCCGACTATGGCTACACCTTC,CSAKWNGGGADYGYTF
TRBJ2-5,many,TRBD1,TRBV5-1,TGCGCCAGCCGGACAGGACAAGAGACCCAGTACTTC,CASRTGQETQYF
TRBJ2-1,-,-,TRBV12-3/TRBV12-4,TGTGCCAGCAGTTCATCACAGTGGACCTACAATGAGCAGTTCTTC,CASSSSQWTYNEQFF
TRBJ2-7,once,TRBD1,TRBV12-3/TRBV12-4,TGTGCCAGCAGACGACGGACAGGGGGCTCAACCTACGAGCAGTACTTC,CASRRRTGGSTYEQYF
TRBJ2-7,-,-,TRBV5-1,TGCGCCAGCAGCTTGGCTGATACCACCTACGAGCAGTACTTC,CASSLADTTYEQYF
TRBJ1-5,-,-,TRBV5-6,TGTGCCAGCAGCTTGGGGCGCAAGTGGGATCAGCCCCAGCATTTT,CASSLGRKWDQPQHF
TRBJ2-3,few,-,TRBV20-1,TGCAGTGCTAGGACGGGAGAGGGCACAGATACGCAGTATTTT,CSARTGEGTDTQYF
TRBJ1-4,few,-,TRBV10-3,TGTGCCATCAGGCAAGGGACGGATGAAAAACTGTTTTTT,CAIRQGTDEKLFF
TRBJ2-1,few,TRBD2,TRBV2,TGTGCCAGCAGAGCGTCTAGCGGGAGCTACAATGAGCAGTTCTTC,CASRASSGSYNEQFF
TRBJ2-7,many,-,TRBV2,TGTGCCAGCAATCCAGACGCCTACGAGCAGTACTTC,CASNPDAYEQYF
TRBJ2-7,few,TRBD2,TRBV25-1,TGTGCCAGCAGCGCCCTCGGGACTAGCGGGAGTTACGAGCAGTACTTC,CASSALGTSGSYEQYF
TRBJ2-2,once,TRBD2,TRBV5-1,TGCGCCAGCAGCTTGACTAGCGGGAGTTCCGCCTTCTCTGGGGAGCTGTTTTTT,CASSLTSGSSAFSGELFF
TRBJ2-1,-,TRBD1,TRBV4-1,TGCGCCAGCAGCCGTGGCGCAGGACAGGGGGTAAATGAGCAGTTCTTC,CASSRGAGQGVNEQFF
TRBJ2-7,few,-,TRBV29-1,TGCAGCGTTGAAGATGGAGGCGCAGCGGGCTTTACCTCCTACGAGCAGTACTTC,CSVEDGGAAGFTSYEQYF
TRBJ2-2,-,TRBD2,TRBV9,TGTGCCAGCACTTCCTCGGGGAGGGAGAACACCGGGGAGCTGTTTTTT,CASTSSGRENTGELFF
TRBJ2-3,once,-,TRBV14,TGTGCCAGCAGCCAGACCAGATTCCGGGCAGATACGCAGTATTTT,CASSQTRFRADTQYF
TRBJ2-7,-,-,TRBV27,TGTGCCAGCAGTCCTCCCGCACGACAGGTCTACGAGCAGTACTTC,CASSPPARQVYEQYF
TRBJ2-5,-,TRBD2,TRBV7-9,TGTGCCAGCAGCGTTGGGACTAGCGGACTCCAGCAAGAGACCCAGTACTTC,CASSVGTSGLQQETQYF
TRBJ2-7,few,-,TRBV20-1,TGCAGTGCTAGAGATGGGGCGGCCTTAAGTTACGAGCAGTACTTC,CSARDGAALSYEQYF
TRBJ2-1,-,TRBD2,TRBV4-1,TGCGCCAGCAGCCAACAGCTAGCGGAAGGCCTTTACAATGAGCAGTTCTTC,CASSQQLAEGLYNEQFF
TRBJ1-5,few,-,TRBV6-5,TGTGCCACGGCCCCCGGGGGCATCAATCAGCCCCAGCATTTT,CATAPGGINQPQHF
TRBJ2-4,-,TRBD1,TRBV12-5,TGTGCTAGTGGTTCACCGGGACAGGGAAACATTCAGTACTTC,CASGSPGQGNIQYF
TRBJ2-7,few,-,TRBV12-3/TRBV12-4,TGTGCCAGCAGTCCGGGGACGATGGGAGAGCAGTACTTC,CASSPGTMGEQYF
TRBJ2-1,-,TRBD2,TRBV5-1,TGCGCCAGCAGCTTGGGACTAGCGGGAGTCCGCAATGAGCAGTTCTTC,CASSLGLAGVRNEQFF
TRBJ2-7,-,TRBD2,TRBV9,TGTGCCAGCAGCCGGTGGAGAGCGGGAGACTACAATGAGCAGTACTTC,CASSRWRAGDYNEQYF
TRBJ1-2,few,-,TRBV27,TGTGCCAGCAGCTCCGCCTTTCGGGACTATGGCTACACCTTC,CASSSAFRDYGYTF
TRBJ2-7,-,-,TRBV15,TGTGCCACCAGCAGAGATTCCGGGAAGGGGGGTGATGAGCAGTACTTC,CATSRDSGKGGDEQYF
TRBJ2-7,-,-,TRBV20-1,TGCAGTGCTAGAGAGGCAGATCCCGAGCAGTACTTC,CSAREADPEQYF
TRBJ1-4,-,-,TRBV27,TGTGCCAGCAGTTTTGTGGGGGCTGATGAAAAACTGTTTTTT,CASSFVGADEKLFF
TRBJ1-2,-,TRBD1,TRBV7-9,TGTGCCAGCAGCTCGTCCGGGACAGAGTACAACTATGGCTACACCTTC,CASSSSGTEYNYGYTF